Each of the 2 T cell receptor beta chains below was sequenced from the same sample in a study of CD8+ T cells in alopecia areata. The treatment here: oral pan-JAK inhibitor, 5-10 mg twice daily. RNA was isolated and reverse transcribed to cDNA, the sequencing template. Libraries were prepared by immunoSEQ multiplex PCR; TCRdb keeps only in-frame clonotypes and omits some of them. The sample holds some 180,000 clones, approximately 49% seen once. This specimen consisted of CD8+ T cells sorted from blood, obtained around week 54, from a patient treated with tofacitinib. The receptors originated from a human donor with alopecia areata.

The CDR3 nucleotides read TGTGCCAGCAGGCCATCTGAGGATGAGCAGTTCTTC. Protein: CASRPSEDEQFF. The V gene is TRBV6-5, the J gene TRBJ2-1; D uncertain. The CDR3 runs to 12 residues. Germline assignment: CDR1 MNHEY and CDR2 SVGAGI. Trimming shortened V by 6 bases and J by 8 bases, and 11 bases separated the two germline ends.

The chain joins TRBV4-1 to TRBJ1-2, with D uncertain. The germline V and J ends were trimmed by 0 bases and 7 bases, with 15 bases remaining between them. This CDR3 region has 15 residues. Looked up from germline, CDR1 is MGHRA and CDR2 is YSYEKL. The CDR3 DNA reads as TGCGCCAGCAGCCAAGATACTGGCCGAAGGGTTGGCTACACCTTC. It codes for CASSQDTGRRVGYTF.